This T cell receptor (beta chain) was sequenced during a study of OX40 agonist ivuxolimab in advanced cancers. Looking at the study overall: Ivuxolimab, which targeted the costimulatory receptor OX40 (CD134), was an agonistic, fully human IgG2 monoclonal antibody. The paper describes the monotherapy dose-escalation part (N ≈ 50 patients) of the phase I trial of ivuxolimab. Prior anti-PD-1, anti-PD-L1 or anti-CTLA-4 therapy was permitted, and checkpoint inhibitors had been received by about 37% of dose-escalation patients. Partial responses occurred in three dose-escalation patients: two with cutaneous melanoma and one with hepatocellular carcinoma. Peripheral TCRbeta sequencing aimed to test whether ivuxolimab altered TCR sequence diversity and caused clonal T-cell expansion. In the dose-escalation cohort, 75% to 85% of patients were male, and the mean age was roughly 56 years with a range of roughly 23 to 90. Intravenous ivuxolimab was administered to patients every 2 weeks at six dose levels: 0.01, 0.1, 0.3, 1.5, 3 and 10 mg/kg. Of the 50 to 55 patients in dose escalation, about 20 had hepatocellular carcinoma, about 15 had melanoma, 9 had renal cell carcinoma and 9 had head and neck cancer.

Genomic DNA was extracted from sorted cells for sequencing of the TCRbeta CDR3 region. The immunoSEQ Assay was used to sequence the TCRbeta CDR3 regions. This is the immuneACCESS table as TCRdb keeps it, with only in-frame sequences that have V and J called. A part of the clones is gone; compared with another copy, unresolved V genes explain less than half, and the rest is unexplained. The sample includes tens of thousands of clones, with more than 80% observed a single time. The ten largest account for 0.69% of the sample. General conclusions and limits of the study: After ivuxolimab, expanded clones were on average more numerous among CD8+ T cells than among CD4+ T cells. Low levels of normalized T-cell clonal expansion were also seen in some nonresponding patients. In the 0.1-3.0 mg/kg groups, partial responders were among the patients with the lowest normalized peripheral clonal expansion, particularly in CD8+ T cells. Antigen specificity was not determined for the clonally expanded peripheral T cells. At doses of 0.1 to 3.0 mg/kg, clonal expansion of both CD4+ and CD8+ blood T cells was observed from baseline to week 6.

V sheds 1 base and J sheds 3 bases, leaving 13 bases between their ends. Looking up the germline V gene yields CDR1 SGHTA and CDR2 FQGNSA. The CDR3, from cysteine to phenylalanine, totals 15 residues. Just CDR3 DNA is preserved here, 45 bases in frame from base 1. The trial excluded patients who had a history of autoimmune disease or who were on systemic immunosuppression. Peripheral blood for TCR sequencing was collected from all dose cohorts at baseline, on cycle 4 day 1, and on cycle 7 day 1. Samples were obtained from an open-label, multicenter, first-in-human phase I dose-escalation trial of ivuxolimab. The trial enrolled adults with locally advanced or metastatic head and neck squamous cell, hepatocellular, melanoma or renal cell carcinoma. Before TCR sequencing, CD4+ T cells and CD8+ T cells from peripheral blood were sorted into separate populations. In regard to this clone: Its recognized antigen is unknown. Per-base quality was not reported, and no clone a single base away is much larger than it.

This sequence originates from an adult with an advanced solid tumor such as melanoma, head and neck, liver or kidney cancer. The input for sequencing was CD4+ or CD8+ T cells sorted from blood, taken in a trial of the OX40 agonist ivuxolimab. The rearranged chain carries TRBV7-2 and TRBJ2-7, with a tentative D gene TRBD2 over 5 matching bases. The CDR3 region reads CASSLVRHGVYEQYF. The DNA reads TGTGCCAGCAGCTTAGTTCGACACGGGGTCTACGAGCAGTACTTC.